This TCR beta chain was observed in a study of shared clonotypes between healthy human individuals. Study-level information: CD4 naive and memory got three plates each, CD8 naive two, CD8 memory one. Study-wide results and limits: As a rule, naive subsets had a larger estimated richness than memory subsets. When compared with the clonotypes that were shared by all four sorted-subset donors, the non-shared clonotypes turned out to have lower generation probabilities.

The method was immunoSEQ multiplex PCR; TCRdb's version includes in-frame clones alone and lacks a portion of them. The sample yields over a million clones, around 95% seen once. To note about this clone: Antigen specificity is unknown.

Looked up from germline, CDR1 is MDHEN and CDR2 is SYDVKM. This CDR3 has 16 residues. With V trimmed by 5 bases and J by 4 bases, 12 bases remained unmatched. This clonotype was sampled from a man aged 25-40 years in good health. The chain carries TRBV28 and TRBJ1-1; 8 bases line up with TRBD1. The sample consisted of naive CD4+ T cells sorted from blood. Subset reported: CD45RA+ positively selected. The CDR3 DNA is TGTGCCAGCAGTCGCAACATTTTCAGGGGGCGCACTGAAGCTTTCTTT. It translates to CASSRNIFRGRTEAFF.